This entry is about one T cell receptor (beta chain). Its antigen is undetermined. The data stem from a study of cytomegalovirus exposure and HLA in healthy donors. The germline V gene has CDR1 LNHNV and CDR2 YYDKDF (reference sequence). V shed 5 bases and J shed 8 bases, with 18 bases lying between them. CDR3 length: 14 amino acids. Study observations and caveats: Looking again later, the authors saw that most CMV-associated TCR beta chains seemed HLA-restricted. Another analysis was done later, and it associated 16,951 TCR beta sequences with HLA alleles at 0.05 false discovery rate. Most TCRs appeared rarely, but some public TCRs recurred in many donors.

60 Vbeta and 13 Jbeta primers were used in PCR. This table comes from immunoSEQ multiplex PCR, and its TCRdb copy is limited to in-frame clones, with some not included. The repertoire holds over 150,000 clones, with 70% to 90% as singletons. The sample consisted of PBMCs. The chain uses TRBV15 and TRBJ1-1; tentatively, D is TRBD1 (6 bases). This sequence originates from a woman aged 25-40 years in good health and CMV-seropositive. CDR3 protein: CATSETRTVREAFF. The CDR3 nucleotides are TGTGCCACCAGCGAAACGAGGACAGTTCGAGAAGCTTTCTTT.